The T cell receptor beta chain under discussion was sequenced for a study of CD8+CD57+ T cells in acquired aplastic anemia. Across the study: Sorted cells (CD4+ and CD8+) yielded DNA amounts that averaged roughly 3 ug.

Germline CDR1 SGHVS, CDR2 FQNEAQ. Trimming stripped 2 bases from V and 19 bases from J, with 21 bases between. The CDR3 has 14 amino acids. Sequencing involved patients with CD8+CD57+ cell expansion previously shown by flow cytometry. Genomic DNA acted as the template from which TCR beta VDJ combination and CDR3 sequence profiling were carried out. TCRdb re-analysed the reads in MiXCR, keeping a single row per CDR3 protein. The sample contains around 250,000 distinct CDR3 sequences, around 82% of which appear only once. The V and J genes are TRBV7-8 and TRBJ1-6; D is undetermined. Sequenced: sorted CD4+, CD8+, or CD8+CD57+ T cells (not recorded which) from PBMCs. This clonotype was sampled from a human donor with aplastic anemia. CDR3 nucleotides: TGTGCCAGCAGCTTAACTGCCTGTCACGATACGCTGCACTTT. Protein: CASSLTACHDTLHF.